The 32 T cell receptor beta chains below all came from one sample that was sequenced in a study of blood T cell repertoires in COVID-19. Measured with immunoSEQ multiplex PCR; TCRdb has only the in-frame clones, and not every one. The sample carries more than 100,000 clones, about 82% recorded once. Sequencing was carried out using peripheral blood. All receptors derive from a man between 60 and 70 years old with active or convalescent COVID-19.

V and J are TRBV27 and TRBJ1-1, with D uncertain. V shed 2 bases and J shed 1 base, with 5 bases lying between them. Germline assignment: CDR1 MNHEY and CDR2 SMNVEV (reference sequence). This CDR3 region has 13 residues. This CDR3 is CASSLTGNTEAFF. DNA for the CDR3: TGTGCCAGCAGTTTAACGGGGAACACTGAAGCTTTCTTT.

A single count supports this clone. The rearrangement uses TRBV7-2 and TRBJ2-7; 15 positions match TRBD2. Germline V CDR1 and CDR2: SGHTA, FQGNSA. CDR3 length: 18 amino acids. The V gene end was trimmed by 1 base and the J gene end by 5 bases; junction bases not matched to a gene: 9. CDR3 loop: CASSLDSGLAGGANEQYF. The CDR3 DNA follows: TGTGCCAGCAGCTTAGACTCGGGACTAGCGGGAGGTGCTAACGAGCAGTACTTC.

The CDR3 region has the DNA TGTGCCAGCAGCGTGCCGGACAGGGGGCGCGTCACCGGGGAGCTGTTTTTT. Protein sequence: CASSVPDRGRVTGELFF. The chain links TRBV2 to TRBJ2-2; 11 bases map to TRBD1. The CDR3 loop spans 17 amino acids. J lost 4 bases, V lost 6 bases, and 10 bases had no gene match. Germline V CDR1 and CDR2: SNHLY, FYNNEI.

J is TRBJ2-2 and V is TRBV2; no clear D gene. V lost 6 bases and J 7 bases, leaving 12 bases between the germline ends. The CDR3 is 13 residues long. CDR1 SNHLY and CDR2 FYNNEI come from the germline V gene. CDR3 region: CASSAEVHGELFF. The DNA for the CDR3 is TGTGCCAGCAGCGCCGAGGTTCACGGGGAGCTGTTTTTT.

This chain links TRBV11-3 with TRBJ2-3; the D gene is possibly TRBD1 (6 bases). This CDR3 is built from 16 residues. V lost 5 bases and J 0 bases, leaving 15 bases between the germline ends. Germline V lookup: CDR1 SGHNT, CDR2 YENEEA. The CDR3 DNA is TGTGCCAGCAGCCGCTCAACAGGGATGAGCACAGATACGCAGTATTTT. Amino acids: CASSRSTGMSTDTQYF.

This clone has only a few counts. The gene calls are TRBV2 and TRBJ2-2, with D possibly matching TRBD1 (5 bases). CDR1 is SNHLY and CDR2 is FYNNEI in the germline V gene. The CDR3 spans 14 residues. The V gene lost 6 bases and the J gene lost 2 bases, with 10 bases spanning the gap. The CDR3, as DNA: TGTGCCAGCAGGGGCTGGGGCAACACCGGGGAGCTGTTTTTT. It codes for CASRGWGNTGELFF.

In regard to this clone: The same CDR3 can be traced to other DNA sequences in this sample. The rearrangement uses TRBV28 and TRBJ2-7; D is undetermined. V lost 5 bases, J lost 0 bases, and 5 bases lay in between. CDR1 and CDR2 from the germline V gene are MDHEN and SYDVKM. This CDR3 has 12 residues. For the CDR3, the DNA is TGTGCCAGCAGTCTAAGCTCCTACGAGCAGTACTTC. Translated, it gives CASSLSSYEQYF.

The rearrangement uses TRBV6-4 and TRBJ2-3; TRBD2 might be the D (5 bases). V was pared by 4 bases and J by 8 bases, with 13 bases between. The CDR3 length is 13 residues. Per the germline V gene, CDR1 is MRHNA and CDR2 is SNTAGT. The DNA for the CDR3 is TGTGCCAGCAGTGTGAGGGATGGTGGTACGCAGTATTTT. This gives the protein CASSVRDGGTQYF.

The CDR3 reads CASSQGQGNLYEQYF. CDR3 coding DNA: TGCGCCAGCAGCCAAGGACAGGGTAATCTCTACGAGCAGTACTTC. The genes are TRBV4-3 and TRBJ2-7, with 7 bases identical to TRBD1. CDR3 size: 15 residues. Germline CDR1 and CDR2: LGHNA and YSLEER. V was pared by 1 base and J by 3 bases, with 6 bases of the junction left unmatched.

The CDR3 region is CASSLADYIEQYF. The CDR3, as DNA: TGTGCCAGCAGCTTAGCCGACTACATCGAGCAGTACTTC. The rearrangement joins TRBV7-8 to TRBJ2-7, with D possibly TRBD2 on 5 matching bases. Trimming removed 0 bases from V and 6 bases from J, with 9 bases in between. The germline V gene encodes CDR1 SGHVS and CDR2 FQNEAQ. The CDR3 is 13 residues long.

The DNA for the CDR3 is TGTGCCAGCAGTGTAGCGGGAGGGAGGAATGAGCAGTTCTTC. Translated, it gives CASSVAGGRNEQFF. The chain joins TRBV25-1 to TRBJ2-1, with TRBD2 matching 11 bases. J lost 7 bases, V lost 4 bases, and 3 bases had no gene match. Germline assignment: CDR1 MGHDK and CDR2 SYGVNS. The CDR3 has 14 amino acids.

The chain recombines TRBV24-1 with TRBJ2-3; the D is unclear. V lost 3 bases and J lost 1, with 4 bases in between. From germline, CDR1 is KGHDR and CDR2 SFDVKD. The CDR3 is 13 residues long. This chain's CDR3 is CATSDSGTDTQYF. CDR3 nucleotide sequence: TGTGCCACCAGTGATAGCGGCACAGATACGCAGTATTTT.

The CDR3 is CASSLNGITNEQFF. The DNA for the CDR3 is TGTGCCAGCAGCTTAAACGGGATCACCAATGAGCAGTTCTTC. This chain links TRBV7-2 with TRBJ2-1; maybe TRBD2 (5 bases). The CDR3 totals 14 residues. The V end lost 2 bases, the J end lost 6 bases, and 11 bases lay between the germline ends. CDR1 SGHTA and CDR2 FQGNSA come from the germline V gene.

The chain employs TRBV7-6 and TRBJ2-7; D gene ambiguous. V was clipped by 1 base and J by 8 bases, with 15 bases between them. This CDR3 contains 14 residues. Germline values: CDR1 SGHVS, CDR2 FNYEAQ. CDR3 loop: CASSLVGKSMKQYF. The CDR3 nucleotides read TGTGCCAGCAGCTTAGTCGGTAAATCTATGAAGCAGTACTTC.

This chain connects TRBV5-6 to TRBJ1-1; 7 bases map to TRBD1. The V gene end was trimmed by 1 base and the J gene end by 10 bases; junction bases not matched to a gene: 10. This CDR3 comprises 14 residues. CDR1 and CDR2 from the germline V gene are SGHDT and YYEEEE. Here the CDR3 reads CASSLSDPRQGAFF. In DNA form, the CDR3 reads TGTGCCAGCAGCTTGTCCGACCCGAGACAGGGAGCTTTCTTT.

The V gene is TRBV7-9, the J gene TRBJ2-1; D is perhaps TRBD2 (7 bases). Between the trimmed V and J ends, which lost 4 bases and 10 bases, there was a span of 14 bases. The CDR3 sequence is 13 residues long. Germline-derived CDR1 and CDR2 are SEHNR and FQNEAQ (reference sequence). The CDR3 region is CASSSSGGAEQFF. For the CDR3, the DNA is TGTGCCAGCAGCTCAAGTGGGGGGGCGGAGCAGTTCTTC.

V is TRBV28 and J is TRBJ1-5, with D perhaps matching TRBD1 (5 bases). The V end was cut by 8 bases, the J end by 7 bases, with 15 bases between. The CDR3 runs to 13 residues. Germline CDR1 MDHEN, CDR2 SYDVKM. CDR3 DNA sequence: TGTGCCAGCTATGGGGGGGATAGGCAGCCCCAGCATTTT. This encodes CASYGGDRQPQHF.

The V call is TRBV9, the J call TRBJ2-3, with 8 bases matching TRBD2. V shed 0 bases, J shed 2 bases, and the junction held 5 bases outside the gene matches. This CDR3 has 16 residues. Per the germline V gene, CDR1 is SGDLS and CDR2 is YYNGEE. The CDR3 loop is CASSVGAGGATDTQYF. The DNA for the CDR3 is TGTGCCAGCAGCGTAGGGGCGGGAGGCGCCACAGATACGCAGTATTTT.

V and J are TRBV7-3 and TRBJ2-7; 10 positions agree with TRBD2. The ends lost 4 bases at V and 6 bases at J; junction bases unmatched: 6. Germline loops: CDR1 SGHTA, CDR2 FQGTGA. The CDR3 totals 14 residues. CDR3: CASSSAGGLAEQYF. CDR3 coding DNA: TGTGCCAGCAGCTCAGCGGGAGGGCTTGCCGAGCAGTACTTC.

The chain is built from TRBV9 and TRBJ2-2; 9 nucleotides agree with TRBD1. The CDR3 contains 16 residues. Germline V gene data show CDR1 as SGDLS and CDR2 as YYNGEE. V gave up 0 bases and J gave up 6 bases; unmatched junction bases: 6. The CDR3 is CASSVVQGAIPGELFF. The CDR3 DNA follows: TGTGCCAGCAGCGTAGTACAGGGGGCGATTCCCGGGGAGCTGTTTTTT.

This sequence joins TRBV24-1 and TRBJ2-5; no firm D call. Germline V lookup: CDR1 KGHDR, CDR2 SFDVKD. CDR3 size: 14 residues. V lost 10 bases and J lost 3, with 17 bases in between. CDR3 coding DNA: TGTGCCACTCGTAGCCTCCCCCCCGAAGAGACCCAGTACTTC. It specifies CATRSLPPEETQYF.

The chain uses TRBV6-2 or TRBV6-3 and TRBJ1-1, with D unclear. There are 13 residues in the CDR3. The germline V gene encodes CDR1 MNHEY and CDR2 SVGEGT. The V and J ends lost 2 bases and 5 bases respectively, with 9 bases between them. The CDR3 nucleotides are TGTGCCAGCAGTTACGGCCAGATAACTGAAGCTTTCTTT. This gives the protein CASSYGQITEAFF.

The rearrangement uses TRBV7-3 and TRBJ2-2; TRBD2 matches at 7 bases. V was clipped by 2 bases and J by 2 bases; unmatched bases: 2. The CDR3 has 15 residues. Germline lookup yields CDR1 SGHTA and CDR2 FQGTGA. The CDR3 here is CASSLRGGNTGELFF. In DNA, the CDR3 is TGTGCCAGCAGCTTACGCGGGGGTAACACCGGGGAGCTGTTTTTT.

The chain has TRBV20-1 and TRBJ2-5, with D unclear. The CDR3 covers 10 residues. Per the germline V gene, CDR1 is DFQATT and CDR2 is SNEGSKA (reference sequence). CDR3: CTSGQETQYF. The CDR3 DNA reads TGCACTTCGGGTCAAGAGACCCAGTACTTC.

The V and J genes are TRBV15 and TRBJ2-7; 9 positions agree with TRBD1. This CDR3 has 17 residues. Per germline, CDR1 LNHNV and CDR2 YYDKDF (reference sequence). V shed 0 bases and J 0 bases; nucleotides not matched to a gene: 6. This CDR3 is CATSRDPTGGASYEQYF. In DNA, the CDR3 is TGTGCCACCAGCAGAGACCCTACAGGGGGCGCCTCCTACGAGCAGTACTTC.

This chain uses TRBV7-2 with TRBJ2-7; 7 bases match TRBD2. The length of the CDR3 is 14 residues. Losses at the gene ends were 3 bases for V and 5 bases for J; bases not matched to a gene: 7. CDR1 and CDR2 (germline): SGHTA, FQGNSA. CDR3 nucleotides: TGTGCCAGCAGCTTTTCCGGCGGGAGACACGAGCAGTACTTC. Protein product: CASSFSGGRHEQYF.

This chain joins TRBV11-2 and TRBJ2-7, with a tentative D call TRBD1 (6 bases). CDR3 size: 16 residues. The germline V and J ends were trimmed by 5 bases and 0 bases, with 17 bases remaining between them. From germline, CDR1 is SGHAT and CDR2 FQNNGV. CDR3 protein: CASSARTGTGSYEQYF. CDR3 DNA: TGTGCCAGCAGCGCTAGAACAGGGACGGGCTCCTACGAGCAGTACTTC.

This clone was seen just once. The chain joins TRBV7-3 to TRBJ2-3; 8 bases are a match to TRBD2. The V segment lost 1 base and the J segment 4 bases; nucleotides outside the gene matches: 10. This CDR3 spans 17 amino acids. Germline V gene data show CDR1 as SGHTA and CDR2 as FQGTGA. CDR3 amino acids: CASSLKGTAGVADTQYF. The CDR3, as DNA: TGTGCCAGCAGCTTAAAGGGTACAGCGGGAGTTGCAGATACGCAGTATTTT.

The CDR3 region is CASSTGEISAQHF. CDR3 DNA: TGTGCCAGCAGTACAGGGGAGATAAGCGCCCAGCATTTT. V and J are TRBV28 and TRBJ1-5; 7 bases fit TRBD1. Germline V gene lookup returns CDR1 MDHEN and CDR2 SYDVKM. The junction had 9 bases not matched to a gene; V was cut back by 5 bases and J by 11 bases. The CDR3 is made up of 13 amino acids.

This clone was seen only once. For the CDR3, the DNA is TGTGCCAGCAGCCAAGGGACAGTATCTTCACCCCTCCACTTT. Its translation is CASSQGTVSSPLHF. The chain links TRBV4-2 to TRBJ1-6; D is perhaps TRBD1 (6 bases). V was shortened by 1 base and J by 9 bases, with 10 bases between the two germline ends. The germline V gene has CDR1 LGHNA and CDR2 YNFKEQ. The CDR3 sequence is 14 residues long.

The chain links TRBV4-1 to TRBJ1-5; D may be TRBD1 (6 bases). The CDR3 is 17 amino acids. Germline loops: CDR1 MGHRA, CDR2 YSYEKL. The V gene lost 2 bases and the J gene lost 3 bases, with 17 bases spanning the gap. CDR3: CASSQRDTRPTNQPQHF. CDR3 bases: TGCGCCAGCAGCCAAAGGGACACCCGACCTACCAATCAGCCCCAGCATTTT.

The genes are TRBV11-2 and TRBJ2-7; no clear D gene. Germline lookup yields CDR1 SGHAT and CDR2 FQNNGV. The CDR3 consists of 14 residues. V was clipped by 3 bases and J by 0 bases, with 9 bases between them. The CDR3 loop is CASSFPGSSYEQYF. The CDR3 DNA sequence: TGTGCCAGCAGCTTCCCAGGTAGCTCCTACGAGCAGTACTTC.